The sample holds many counts of the clone carrying this T cell receptor beta chain. Antigen: not known. This sample is drawn from a study of T cells in Graves' hyperthyroidism and ophthalmopathy. Overall study context: Blood from the periphery was taken at initial diagnosis, before any treatment. General study findings and limits: Classification by a 13 V-J model distinguished ophthalmopathy from stable hyperthyroidism.

V dropped 7 bases and J dropped 0 bases, with 10 bases sitting between them. CDR3 length: 14 amino acids. Amplification yielded TCR beta CDR3 regions, with RNA transcripts as the source. First-round RT-PCR with HTBI primers amplified the TCR CDR3 region. TCRdb used MiXCR to reprocess the multiplex PCR reads, holding one entry per CDR3 protein. The data hold about 500,000 distinct CDR3 sequences, with roughly 14% observed a single time. The receptor comes from a woman aged 18-29 years with Graves' hyperthyroidism. The sample comprised blood. The chain links TRBV12-3 or TRBV12-4 to TRBJ1-5, with D maybe TRBD1 (6 bases). CDR3 amino acids: CASNQGSSNQPQHF. DNA for the CDR3: TGTGCCAGCAATCAGGGGAGTAGCAATCAGCCCCAGCATTTT.